Below are 3 T cell receptor beta chains sequenced from a single sample in a study of T cells in Graves' hyperthyroidism and ophthalmopathy (dated by TCRdb to between 2019 and 2020). Library preparation was by multiplex PCR. Instrument used: Illumina HiSeq 2000. TCR beta CDR3 regions were amplified from RNA transcripts. The first round of RT-PCR for the TCR CDR3 was performed with the HTBI primer set and the Qiagen OneStep RT-PCR kit. Using fastp trimming at Q25 and MiXCR clonotype assembly, TCRdb reanalyzed the public sequencing data and kept in-frame beta chains. CDR3 protein sequences are deduplicated, and each keeps its most common genes and DNA. The sample yields under 700,000 distinct CDR3 sequences; roughly 50% were counted once. 6.5% to 9% of the sample rests with the top ten. Sequencing was carried out using peripheral blood or thyroid tissue (not recorded which). The receptor source for this set is a young woman with Graves' hyperthyroidism. Donor details come from another sample of the same person, matched by shared clones.

Note on this clonotype: No conserved phenylalanine or tryptophan is present at the end of the CDR3, so a read error is the likely explanation. The DNA is left out, because the CDR3 cannot be placed on it with certainty; the CDR3 is given as TCRdb lists it. J is TRBJ1-5 and V is TRBV24-1; TRBD1, the table's D call, was not compared with the DNA. CDR1 and CDR2 from the germline V gene are KGHDR and SFDVKD. The CDR3 numbers 9 amino acids, ends counted. The CDR3: CATSDETGG.

This clonotype showed up just a few times. The V call is TRBV7-3, the J call TRBJ2-7; TRBD1 matches 10 bases. From germline, CDR1 is SGHTA and CDR2 FQGTGA. V gave up 2 bases and J gave up 4 bases; unmatched junction bases: 8. The CDR3 length is 16 residues. This chain's CDR3 is CASSLDPGQGIYEQYF. The DNA of the CDR3 is TGTGCCAGCAGCTTAGACCCGGGACAGGGGATTTACGAGCAGTACTTC.

The chain carries TRBV2 and TRBJ1-2; D is ambiguous. Germline-derived CDR1 and CDR2 are SNHLY and FYNNEI. There are 13 residues in the CDR3. With 4 bases removed from V and 6 bases from J, the gap between germline ends came to 12 bases. This CDR3 is CASSVRTSDGYTF. The CDR3, as DNA: TGTGCCAGCAGTGTGCGGACTAGCGATGGCTACACCTTC.